Listed here are 19 T cell receptor beta chains from one sample, sequenced in a study of T cell responses to AZD1222 COVID-19 vaccine. TCRdb keeps only in-frame clones here, not all; method: immunoSEQ multiplex PCR. Counted here are roughly 120,000 clones, 89% occurring once; the ten biggest clones make up 4% to 5%. The sample consisted of peripheral blood, taken on day 0 of AZD1222 vaccination. All receptors come from an adult in good health.

The chain combines TRBV24-1 with TRBJ1-2, with D possibly being TRBD1 (6 bases). CDR1 and CDR2 from the germline V gene are KGHDR and SFDVKD. Trimming cost V 10 bases and J 7 bases, with 18 bases left between them. CDR3 size: 13 residues. The CDR3 is CATSLGRGTGYTF. DNA for the CDR3: TGTGCCACGTCCCTAGGCAGGGGAACTGGCTACACCTTC.

This chain uses TRBV6-2 or TRBV6-3 with TRBJ2-7, with TRBD1 matching 7 bases. CDR1 MNHEY and CDR2 SVGEGT come from the germline V gene. V gave up 6 bases and J gave up 6 bases; unmatched junction bases: 11. This CDR3 spans 14 amino acids. The CDR3 protein is CASSWDSVSAEQYF. The CDR3 nucleotides read TGTGCCAGCAGCTGGGACAGCGTTTCGGCCGAGCAGTACTTC.

This chain joins TRBV10-2 and TRBJ1-3, with D possibly TRBD1 on 6 matching bases. Germline V gives CDR1 WSHSY, CDR2 SAAADI. Trimming pared 0 bases from V and 2 bases from J, leaving 11 bases between. The CDR3 is made up of 16 amino acids. The CDR3 loop reads CASSESRHRAGNTIYF. As DNA, the CDR3 is TGCGCCAGCAGTGAGTCGAGGCACAGGGCTGGAAACACCATATATTTT.

This chain uses TRBV19 with TRBJ1-5; TRBD1 agrees at 8 bases. The CDR3 has 14 amino acids. V shed 5 bases, J shed 6 bases, and the junction held 6 bases outside the gene matches. Germline CDR1 LNHDA, CDR2 SQIVND (reference sequence). The DNA of the CDR3 is TGTGCCAGTAGTGACACAGGGGGTAGTCAGCCCCAGCATTTT. Translation gives CASSDTGGSQPQHF.

There are a few counts of this clone. Other DNA sequences from this sample encode an identical CDR3 as well. The gene calls are TRBV27 and TRBJ1-5; D ambiguous. Trimming took off 3 bases at V and 3 bases at J, with 3 bases between the two ends. This CDR3 spans 12 amino acids. CDR1 MNHEY and CDR2 SMNVEV come from the germline V gene (reference sequence). The DNA for the CDR3 is TGTGCCAGCAGTTTTCTCAATCAGCCCCAGCATTTT. Translation: CASSFLNQPQHF.

This clone was picked up one time. The J gene is TRBJ2-2, the V gene TRBV19; TRBD1 matches 9 bases. The CDR3 extends over 15 amino acids. Unmatched junction bases numbered 6, after V lost 7 bases and J lost 3 bases. The germline CDR1 and CDR2 sequences are LNHDA and SQIVND (reference sequence). The CDR3 loop reads CASIPGQGYTGELFF. DNA of the CDR3: TGTGCCAGTATTCCCGGACAGGGGTACACCGGGGAGCTGTTTTTT.

This clone was seen only a few times. The J gene is TRBJ2-1, the V gene TRBV4-2, with D hard to call. V was clipped by 4 bases and J by 6 bases, with 16 bases between them. CDR1 is LGHNA, CDR2 YNFKEQ, per germline. CDR3 length: 15 residues. Here the CDR3 reads CASSRGSGPFNEQFF. In DNA, the CDR3 is TGTGCCAGCAGCCGGGGATCTGGCCCCTTCAATGAGCAGTTCTTC.

This clone occurred a few times. The chain links TRBV4-1 to TRBJ1-1; D gene uncertain. The CDR3 length is 15 residues. Trimming removed 4 bases from V and 3 bases from J, with 15 bases in between. The germline V gene encodes CDR1 MGHRA and CDR2 YSYEKL. The CDR3 loop is CASSRAGFRDTEAFF. The CDR3 coding sequence is TGCGCCAGCAGCCGCGCCGGATTTAGGGACACTGAAGCTTTCTTT.

The rearrangement joins TRBV30 to TRBJ1-3; no firm D call. V was cut by 0 bases and J by 1 base, with 13 bases left in between. In germline, CDR1 is GTSNPN, CDR2 SVGIG (reference sequence). This CDR3 comprises 16 residues. CDR3 DNA: TGTGCCTGGAGTGTAATGGCAGGCGCATCTGGAAACACCATATATTTT. It translates to CAWSVMAGASGNTIYF.

The chain joins TRBV6-5 to TRBJ2-1; perhaps TRBD1 as D (5 bases). With 7 bases removed from V and 5 bases from J, the gap between germline ends came to 9 bases. The CDR3 contains 12 residues. CDR1 and CDR2 (germline): MNHEY, SVGAGI. The CDR3 nucleotides are TGTGCCAGCACAGGACAAGACAATGAGCAGTTCTTC. Amino acids: CASTGQDNEQFF.

The rearrangement links TRBV15 to TRBJ1-2; 7 positions agree with TRBD1. This CDR3 is built from 16 residues. Per germline, CDR1 LNHNV and CDR2 YYDKDF (reference sequence). The V and J ends lost 1 base and 1 base, in that order; junction bases with no gene match: 6. CDR3 sequence (DNA): TGTGCCACCAGCAGAGGGCCGACAGGGATTAACTATGGCTACACCTTC. Its translation is CATSRGPTGINYGYTF. The entire variable domain, with the rest obtained from reference TRBV15 and TRBJ1-2, is as follows: DAMVIQNPRYQVTQFGKPVTLSCSQTLNHNVMYWYQQKSSQAPKLLFHYYDKDFNNEADTPDNFQSRRPNTSFCFLDIRSPGLGDTAMYLCATSRGPTGINYGYTFGSGTRLTVV.

The chain employs TRBV7-2 and TRBJ1-6, with 9 bases matching TRBD1. Germline CDR1 and CDR2: SGHTA and FQGNSA. Losses at the gene ends were 2 bases for V and 10 bases for J; bases not matched to a gene: 9. CDR3 length: 16 residues. The CDR3 spells CASSLPSGTGSSPLHF. DNA for the CDR3: TGTGCCAGCAGCTTACCATCTGGGACAGGGAGCTCACCCCTCCACTTT.

The rearrangement uses TRBV2 and TRBJ1-2, with 10 bases aligning to TRBD1. V lost 6 bases to trimming and J lost 3 bases; unmatched junction nucleotides: 7. The germline CDR1 and CDR2 sequences are SNHLY and FYNNEI. The length of the CDR3 is 15 residues. CDR3 loop: CASRRGTGEDYGYTF. Written as DNA, the CDR3 is TGTGCCAGCAGACGGGGGACAGGGGAGGACTATGGCTACACCTTC.

The gene calls are TRBV2 and TRBJ2-3; 10 bases line up with TRBD1. With V trimmed by 8 bases and J by 3 bases, 8 bases remained unmatched. The CDR3 is 15 amino acids. Germline V gene sequence: CDR1 SNHLY, CDR2 FYNNEI. The CDR3 loop reads CASGGGQGRTDTQYF. Here the CDR3 DNA reads TGTGCCAGCGGGGGGGGACAGGGGCGTACAGATACGCAGTATTTT.

This rearrangement joins TRBV12-3 or TRBV12-4 to TRBJ1-1, with 10 bases that match TRBD1. Trimming at V came to 6 bases and at J to 7 bases, leaving 5 bases not matched to a gene. This CDR3 spans 13 amino acids. As DNA, the CDR3 is TGTGCCAGCAGCCGTGGGACAGGGGTTGAAGCTTTCTTT. This translates into CASSRGTGVEAFF.

The rearrangement links TRBV10-1 to TRBJ1-3; 7 bases line up with TRBD1. Trimming removed 3 bases from V and 0 bases from J; junction bases left unmatched: 14. Looked up from germline, CDR1 is WNHNN and CDR2 is SYGVQD (reference sequence). CDR3 length: 19 amino acids. CDR3 in DNA: TGCGCCAGCAGTGATTATAGTAGTTTTGGGGACAGCTCTGGAAACACCATATATTTT. Its protein is CASSDYSSFGDSSGNTIYF.

The rearrangement joins TRBV28 to TRBJ1-2, with TRBD1 identical over 7 bases. The CDR3 sequence is 13 residues long. Losses at the gene ends were 5 bases for V and 8 bases for J; bases not matched to a gene: 8. Germline V gene lookup returns CDR1 MDHEN and CDR2 SYDVKM. The DNA for the CDR3 is TGTGCCAGCAGTCCTGGGACAGATTGGGGCTACACCTTC. Translation: CASSPGTDWGYTF.

This clone was counted a single time. The CDR3 DNA is TGTGCCATCGCAGAAGGGGGCAACGAGCAGTACTTC. Its protein is CAIAEGGNEQYF. V usage is TRBV28 and J usage is TRBJ2-7; 7 bases are shared with TRBD1. CDR3 size: 12 residues. Germline CDR1 is MDHEN and CDR2 is SYDVKM. The V gene end was trimmed by 10 bases and the J gene end by 5 bases; junction bases not matched to a gene: 8. Based on the CDR3 plus reference TRBV28 and TRBJ2-7, the full variable domain is DVKVTQSSRYLVKRTGEKVFLECVQDMDHENMFWYRQDPGLGLRLIYFSYDVKMKEKGDIPEGYSVSREKKERFSLILESASTNQTSMYLCAIAEGGNEQYFGPGTRLTVT.

The chain carries TRBV28 and TRBJ1-1, with no clear D. The V and J ends lost 5 bases and 1 base respectively, with 11 bases between them. Germline V gene sequence: CDR1 MDHEN, CDR2 SYDVKM. The CDR3 covers 14 residues. CDR3 loop: CASSLGIGNTEAFF. CDR3 nucleotide sequence: TGTGCCAGCAGTCTGGGGATTGGGAACACTGAAGCTTTCTTT.